A selection of T cell receptor beta chains follows, all from one sample in a study of blood T cell repertoires in COVID-19. Method: immunoSEQ multiplex PCR; TCRdb's copy keeps in-frame clones and lacks some. The data contain approximately 50,000 clones, about 90% of them seen just once; the ten biggest clones take up approximately 5%. Sequencing input: peripheral blood. These receptors all come from a human donor in a cohort sampled during active COVID-19. Both conserved end residues are part of each CDR3. Each record gives: V gene, clone size, J gene, D gene, CDR3 protein, CDR3 DNA. D genes are given only for firm matches. Not every row has a clone size; where given, it reads once, few, many or a size class.

v_call: TRBV5-5; clone_size: -; j_call: TRBJ1-1; d_call: -; cdr3_aa: CASSFNLGDTNTEAFF; cdr3_nt: TGTGCCAGCAGCTTCAACTTGGGGGACACGAACACTGAAGCTTTCTTT
v_call: TRBV12-3/TRBV12-4; clone_size: -; j_call: TRBJ1-2; d_call: -; cdr3_aa: CASIKGETSSPTF; cdr3_nt: TGTGCCAGCATCAAGGGGGAGACGTCCTCACCCACCTTC
v_call: TRBV6-6; clone_size: -; j_call: TRBJ1-2; d_call: TRBD1; cdr3_aa: CASTQVSGGSYGYTF; cdr3_nt: TGTGCCAGCACCCAGGTTTCAGGGGGTAGCTATGGCTACACCTTC
v_call: TRBV4-1; clone_size: -; j_call: TRBJ2-5; d_call: TRBD2; cdr3_aa: CASSPGASGVTQETQYF; cdr3_nt: TGCGCCAGCAGCCCAGGCGCGAGCGGGGTCACCCAAGAGACCCAGTACTTC
v_call: TRBV5-1; clone_size: once; j_call: TRBJ2-1; d_call: TRBD2; cdr3_aa: CASSLVLAGVGDEQFF; cdr3_nt: TGCGCCAGCAGCTTGGTACTAGCGGGAGTCGGCGATGAGCAGTTCTTC
v_call: TRBV7-9; clone_size: -; j_call: TRBJ2-1; d_call: TRBD2; cdr3_aa: CASSFSGSRSYNEQFF; cdr3_nt: TGTGCCAGCAGCTTTAGCGGGAGTCGCTCCTACAATGAGCAGTTCTTC
v_call: TRBV28; clone_size: -; j_call: TRBJ2-5; d_call: -; cdr3_aa: CASSLPQGETQYF; cdr3_nt: TGTGCCAGCAGTTTACCACAGGGCGAGACCCAGTACTTC
v_call: TRBV11-3; clone_size: once; j_call: TRBJ2-1; d_call: TRBD2; cdr3_aa: CASSSGTSGSIYEQFF; cdr3_nt: TGTGCCAGCAGCTCGGGGACTAGCGGGAGTATTTATGAGCAGTTCTTC
v_call: TRBV28; clone_size: -; j_call: TRBJ2-5; d_call: -; cdr3_aa: CASSFVGVGETQYF; cdr3_nt: TGTGCCAGCAGTTTTGTGGGAGTCGGGGAGACCCAGTACTTC
v_call: TRBV20-1; clone_size: few; j_call: TRBJ1-1; d_call: -; cdr3_aa: CSARAVAEAFF; cdr3_nt: TGCAGTGCTAGGGCGGTGGCTGAAGCTTTCTTT
v_call: TRBV27; clone_size: -; j_call: TRBJ2-1; d_call: -; cdr3_aa: CASSSTSTNEQFF; cdr3_nt: TGTGCCAGCAGTTCGACTAGTACCAATGAGCAGTTCTTC
v_call: TRBV28; clone_size: few; j_call: TRBJ2-7; d_call: -; cdr3_aa: CATQYYEQYF; cdr3_nt: TGTGCCACCCAGTACTACGAGCAGTACTTC